The 10 T cell receptor beta chains below were found in one sample sequenced in a study of CD8 T cells in ankylosing spondylitis. TCRdb independently ran MiXCR on the 5' RACE reads; one entry per CDR3 protein. The sample carries roughly 450,000 distinct CDR3 sequences, around 26% recorded once. Overall study findings and caveats: For ankylosing spondylitis blood, a TCR beta motif of about eight highly homologous variants appeared characteristic.

The antigens these receptors bind are not known. Material: blood, either unsorted or a sorted T cell fraction (not recorded which). The source of these receptors is a male donor with ankylosing spondylitis.

The chain carries TRBV7-2 and TRBJ2-2; 7 bases line up with TRBD1. J was trimmed by 4 bases and V by 4 bases; bases with no gene match: 6. CDR1 and CDR2 (germline): SGHTA, FQGNSA. The CDR3 is 15 residues long. The CDR3 region has the DNA TGTGCCAGCAGCTCCGACAGGGTGGGCACCGGGGAGCTGTTTTTT. This gives the protein CASSSDRVGTGELFF.

This clonotype was seen a few times. J is TRBJ2-1 and V is TRBV10-2; the D gene is possibly TRBD2 (5 bases). This CDR3 has 16 amino acids. V lost 3 bases to trimming and J lost 2 bases, with 14 bases between them. CDR1 and CDR2 from the germline V gene are WSHSY and SAAADI. The CDR3 is CASSDGGRTTYNEQFF. CDR3 bases: TGCGCCAGCAGTGATGGAGGCAGGACCACCTACAATGAGCAGTTCTTC.

The rearrangement joins TRBV12-3 or TRBV12-4 to TRBJ2-1; 8 nucleotides agree with TRBD2. V lost 4 bases and J lost 6; bases outside the gene matches: 8. The CDR3 has 15 residues. The CDR3 reads CASSSGLAVVNEQFF. CDR3 sequence (DNA): TGTGCCAGCAGTTCCGGACTAGCTGTTGTCAATGAGCAGTTCTTC.

This clonotype has at least ten counts. V is TRBV3-1 and J is TRBJ1-2; unclear D gene. V gave up 4 bases and J gave up 8 bases, with 8 bases separating them. This CDR3 contains 11 residues. Germline V gene data show CDR1 as LGHDT and CDR2 as YNNKEL (reference sequence). The DNA of the CDR3 is TGTGCCAGCAGCCGCGGGAGGGGCTACACCTTC. This encodes CASSRGRGYTF.

The J gene is TRBJ2-3, the V gene TRBV25-1, with D perhaps TRBD1 (6 bases). Trimming pared 4 bases from V and 0 bases from J, leaving 14 bases between. Per germline, CDR1 MGHDK and CDR2 SYGVNS. This CDR3 comprises 16 residues. CDR3 bases: TGTGCCAGCAGTGCCGGACAGTCCAGCAGCACAGATACGCAGTATTTT. Its protein product is CASSAGQSSSTDTQYF.

This clonotype showed up just a few times. It is unclear where the CDR3 begins or ends on the DNA, so no DNA is shown, and the CDR3 is as TCRdb lists it. V usage is TRBV7-9 and J usage is TRBJ2-1; the table's D call of TRBD2 was not tested on the DNA. The CDR3 has 12 residues if both end residues are counted. Germline assignment: CDR1 SEHNR and CDR2 FQNEAQ (reference sequence). The CDR3 spells CASSPLHFEQFF.

The chain recombines TRBV24-1 with TRBJ1-2; possible D gene TRBD1, 6 bases. V shed 0 bases and J shed 3 bases, with 7 bases lying between them. Per germline, CDR1 KGHDR and CDR2 SFDVKD. This CDR3 contains 14 residues. CDR3 loop: CATSDLAGDYGYTF. CDR3 bases: TGTGCCACCAGTGATTTGGCAGGGGACTATGGCTACACCTTC.

This clonotype came up a few times. V is TRBV20-1 and J is TRBJ2-4; D assignment may be TRBD1 or TRBD2 (5 bases each). Germline V lookup: CDR1 DFQATT, CDR2 SNEGSKA (reference sequence). CDR3 length equals 14 residues. Trimming removed 6 bases at V and 2 bases at J, with 14 bases between. The CDR3 region is CSAVRDESKNIQYF. The CDR3 region has the DNA TGCAGTGCAGTAAGGGACGAGTCCAAAAACATTCAGTACTTC.

This chain links TRBV20-1 with TRBJ2-5, with 14 positions matching TRBD2. This CDR3 comprises 16 residues. J gave up 1 base and V 3 bases, and 4 bases lay outside the gene matches. Germline V CDR1 and CDR2: DFQATT, SNEGSKA (reference sequence). CDR3 loop: CSARRLAGGSQETQYF. The DNA of the CDR3 is TGCAGTGCTAGGAGACTAGCGGGAGGGTCCCAAGAGACCCAGTACTTC.

The chain employs TRBV2 and TRBJ2-4, with a weak D call TRBD1 (5 bases). CDR1 is SNHLY, CDR2 FYNNEI, per germline. Trimming removed 5 bases at V and 1 base at J, with 12 bases between. The CDR3 is 15 amino acids. The CDR3 here is CASSLDNSAKNIQYF. CDR3 in DNA: TGTGCCAGCAGTCTGGACAATTCGGCCAAAAACATTCAGTACTTC.